The clone carrying this TCR beta chain was detected ten times or more. This record comes from a study of T-cell reconstitution after alpha-beta-depleted transplantation in children. Library preparation (for TCRbeta) was performed with unique molecular identifiers. TCRdb reprocessed the PCR reads with MiXCR, giving one entry per CDR3 protein. The table includes about 24,000 distinct CDR3 sequences, approximately 11% detected once. The sample consisted of PBMCs from the stem cell graft donor, taken from the stem cell graft. This TCR was recovered from a human donor who donated a stem cell graft to a child with chronic granulomatous disease.

CDR3 region: CASSLPGRDYNEQFF. In DNA, the CDR3 is TGTGCCAGCAGCTTGCCCGGCAGGGACTACAATGAGCAGTTCTTC. V and J are TRBV5-5 and TRBJ2-1, with a possible D match to TRBD1 (5 bases). The CDR3 totals 15 residues. CDR1 is SGHKS, CDR2 YYEKEE, per germline (reference sequence). V lost 1 base and J lost 3, with 11 bases in between.